This TCR beta chain emerged from a study of T cell repertoires in cytomegalovirus infection. Whole-study context: TCR beta signatures that were public indicated CMV infection and matching HLA type. Study-level results: Cumulative frequency of public TCR beta families picked out carriers of CMV plus the relevant HLA. HLA-C-restricted TCR beta clonotypes specific for CMV led the ex vivo response.

One entry per CDR3 protein, called by TCRdb with MiXCR from the reads. The sample lists a few hundred thousand distinct CDR3 sequences; around a tenth were seen once. Germline lookup yields CDR1 MNHEY and CDR2 SVGAGI. This CDR3 contains 11 residues. V was trimmed by 7 bases and J by 3 bases, leaving 7 bases between them. Notes on this clonotype: What it binds is unknown.

This receptor was obtained from a human donor in good health (CMV status not recorded). Some clones in this sample may be carry-over from other donors' samples. This chain uses TRBV6-5 with TRBJ2-7; TRBD2 is a possible D gene (6 bases). What was sequenced was PBMCs. The CDR3 here is CASTGSYEQYF. The CDR3 DNA is TGTGCCAGCACCGGGAGCTACGAGCAGTACTTC.